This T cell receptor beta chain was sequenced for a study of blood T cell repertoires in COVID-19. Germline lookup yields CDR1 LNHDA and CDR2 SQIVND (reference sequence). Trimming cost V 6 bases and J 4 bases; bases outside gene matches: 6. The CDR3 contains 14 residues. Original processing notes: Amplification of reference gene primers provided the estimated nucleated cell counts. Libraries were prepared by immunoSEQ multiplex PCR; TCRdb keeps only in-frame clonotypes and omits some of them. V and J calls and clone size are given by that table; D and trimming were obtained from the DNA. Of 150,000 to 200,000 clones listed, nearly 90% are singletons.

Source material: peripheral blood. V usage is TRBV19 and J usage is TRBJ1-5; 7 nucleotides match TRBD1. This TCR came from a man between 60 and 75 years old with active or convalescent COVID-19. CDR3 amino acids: CASRWTGLNQPQHF. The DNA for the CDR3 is TGTGCCAGTAGGTGGACAGGTCTAAATCAGCCCCAGCATTTT.